The rows below give T cell receptor beta chains drawn from one sample of a study of OX40 agonist ivuxolimab in advanced cancers. Generated by immunoSEQ multiplex PCR, the TCRdb table keeps only in-frame clones and is missing some. The table lists about 77,000 clones, around 85% of them singletons. Sequences were derived from CD4+ or CD8+ T cells sorted from blood, sampled in a trial of the OX40 agonist ivuxolimab. The receptors derive from an adult with an advanced solid tumor such as melanoma, head and neck, liver or kidney cancer. Both conserved end residues are part of each CDR3. A D gene is named only where the DNA matches it firmly. Size is omitted from some rows. Given values are once, few, many or a class for expanded clones.

V gene,J gene,clone size,D gene,CDR3 DNA,CDR3 protein
TRBV5-1,TRBJ1-1,-,-,TGCGCCAGCAGCTTGGGGACAGCCGGGAACACTGAAGCTTTCTTT,CASSLGTAGNTEAFF
TRBV6-5,TRBJ2-3,-,TRBD2,TGTGCCAGCAGTTACTCGGTCCTAGCGGGACCAGATACGCAGTATTTT,CASSYSVLAGPDTQYF
TRBV9,TRBJ2-7,-,TRBD1,TGTGCCAGCAGCGGGGGACAGGGTGTTGGATACGAGCAGTACTTC,CASSGGQGVGYEQYF
TRBV2,TRBJ1-6,-,-,TGTGCCAGCACTGTGTACGATAATTCACCCCTCCACTTT,CASTVYDNSPLHF
TRBV7-9,TRBJ2-6,few,-,TGTGCCAGCAGCTCCACTACTGGGGCCAACGTCCTGACTTTC,CASSSTTGANVLTF
TRBV7-2,TRBJ1-1,-,-,TGTGCCAGCAGCTTAGCGGTAGAGAACACTGAAGCTTTCTTT,CASSLAVENTEAFF
TRBV4-2,TRBJ1-2,-,-,TGTGCCAGCAGCCAAGAAGTGGACTATGGCTACACCTTC,CASSQEVDYGYTF
TRBV11-3,TRBJ2-5,-,-,TGTGCCAGCAGCTTAGAATCTCAAGAGACCCAGTACTTC,CASSLESQETQYF
TRBV4-1,TRBJ2-6,-,-,TGCGCCAGCAGCCAAGTTCCTGGGGCCAACGTCCTGACTTTC,CASSQVPGANVLTF
TRBV30,TRBJ2-1,once,TRBD1,TGTGCCTGGAGTGGCCAGGGGGCCTACTCCTACAATGAGCAGTTCTTC,CAWSGQGAYSYNEQFF
TRBV4-1,TRBJ1-1,-,-,TGCGCCAGCAGCCAAGGGGGCGCCTTGAACACTGAAGCTTTCTTT,CASSQGGALNTEAFF
TRBV27,TRBJ2-3,-,TRBD2,TGTGCCAGCAGTTTCCCTAGCGGGGTTAGCACAGATACGCAGTATTTT,CASSFPSGVSTDTQYF
TRBV7-7,TRBJ2-1,-,-,TGTGCCATACGTCGAGAGCAGTTCTTC,CAIRREQFF
TRBV20-1,TRBJ2-5,-,-,TGCAGTGCTGGAGAGCAAGAGACCCAGTACTTC,CSAGEQETQYF
TRBV9,TRBJ1-2,-,-,TGTGCCAGCAGCGTAGGGACCGATGCTGGCTACACCTTC,CASSVGTDAGYTF
TRBV7-3,TRBJ2-1,-,-,TGTGCCAGCGGCGGAGCTTCAAACTCCTACAATGAGCAGTTCTTC,CASGGASNSYNEQFF
TRBV16,TRBJ2-1,-,-,TGTGCCAGCAGCGCACAGGGGGGGGCCCCGGGAGGAGAGCAGTTCTTC,CASSAQGGAPGGEQFF
TRBV14,TRBJ1-3,-,TRBD1,TGTGCCAGCAGCCAAGCCTTTGCAGGGGTTAGGGGGCCCTCTGGAAACACCATATATTTT,CASSQAFAGVRGPSGNTIYF
TRBV30,TRBJ1-2,-,-,TGTGCCCTTAATAATCGGGCAGGGCAAGGCTACACCTTC,CALNNRAGQGYTF
TRBV29-1,TRBJ2-3,-,-,TGCAGCGTTGACCCCGGGATATTAACAGATACGCAGTATTTT,CSVDPGILTDTQYF
TRBV12-5,TRBJ1-2,-,-,TGTGCTAGTGGTTTGGTACTATACGGGGTTCGGCATGGCTACACCTTC,CASGLVLYGVRHGYTF
TRBV7-6,TRBJ2-6,-,-,TGTGCCAGCAGCTTAGGAGAGGCCAACGTCCTGACTTTC,CASSLGEANVLTF
TRBV6-5,TRBJ2-3,few,-,TGTGCCAGCAGTTACGCGGGGAGTCCCACAGATACGCAGTATTTT,CASSYAGSPTDTQYF
TRBV10-3,TRBJ2-5,-,TRBD1,TGTGCCATCAGTGTGGGGACAGCGCAAGAGACCCAGTACTTC,CAISVGTAQETQYF
TRBV19,TRBJ1-2,-,-,TGTGCCAGTAGTATAGATATCCCCACGGCCCAGGGACGACTGGGCTACACCTTC,CASSIDIPTAQGRLGYTF
TRBV4-3,TRBJ2-1,once,-,TGCGCCAGCAGTTTCGGAACTGGCGATGAGCAGCTCTTC,CASSFGTGDEQLF
TRBV27,TRBJ2-5,-,TRBD1,TGTGCCAGCAGAGAGACAGGGAGTTTAGAGACCCAGTACTTC,CASRETGSLETQYF
TRBV7-2,TRBJ1-2,-,TRBD1,TGTGCCAGCAGCAACCAAGGACAGGGATATGGCTACACCTTC,CASSNQGQGYGYTF
TRBV5-1,TRBJ2-3,-,-,TGCGCCAGCAGCTGGCAGGACAAAACCACAGATACGCAGTATTTT,CASSWQDKTTDTQYF
TRBV29-1,TRBJ1-1,-,-,TGCAGCGTTGAAGGGGGCACCCGAAGGACTGAAGCTTTCTTT,CSVEGGTRRTEAFF
TRBV7-2,TRBJ2-7,-,-,TGTGCCAGCAGCTTAGTGCCCAAGACAATCCCCGAGCAGTACTTC,CASSLVPKTIPEQYF
TRBV5-1,TRBJ2-7,few,-,TGCGCCAGCAGCTCCGCAGGGGATCTTGTCGAGCAGTACTTC,CASSSAGDLVEQYF
TRBV28,TRBJ2-7,medium-sized,TRBD1,TGTGCCAGCAGCAAGGGACAGCAACGAGAGGAGCAGTACTTC,CASSKGQQREEQYF
TRBV27,TRBJ1-2,-,-,TGTGCCAGCAGGATAGGAGCTAACTATGGCTACACCTTC,CASRIGANYGYTF
TRBV5-4,TRBJ2-3,-,TRBD2,TGTGCCAGCAGCTCAGCGGGGGGGTTTAGCACAGATACGCAGTATTTT,CASSSAGGFSTDTQYF